This T cell receptor beta chain was captured in a study of T-cell memory formation after mild COVID-19. This clonotype showed up just a few times. This CDR3 is built from 17 residues. Germline V lookup: CDR1 MNHEY, CDR2 SVGAGI. Trimming left V 2 bases short and J 0 bases short, with 11 bases between. MiXCR, applied by TCRdb to the 5' RACE reads, yields one record per CDR3 protein. The table has around 25,000 distinct CDR3 sequences, around 6.8% seen once; the top ten hold roughly 14%. The receptor was derived from an adult woman who had mild COVID-19 (a few samples of this study predate the infection). Cell type and time point are not known. Sequencing was performed on PBMCs or a T cell subset sorted from them (not recorded which). The rearrangement uses TRBV6-5 and TRBJ1-6; D is unresolved. This chain's CDR3 is CASSYGAPGSYNSPLHF. In DNA, the CDR3 is TGTGCCAGCAGTTACGGAGCTCCGGGCTCCTATAATTCACCCCTCCACTTT.